These T cell receptor beta chains were read from a single sample in a study of neoadjuvant anti-PD-1 for oral cavity cancer. Sequenced by immunoSEQ multiplex PCR; TCRdb stores in-frame clones only, minus some. The repertoire consists of around 81,000 clones, with less than 85% occurring once and the leading ten covering around 3.2%. Sequencing was performed on PBMCs, taken before nivolumab (anti-PD-1) treatment. Every receptor here comes from a person between 35 and 79 years old with oral cavity squamous cell carcinoma. Each CDR3 is given with its conserved first and last residue. A D gene is named only where the DNA matches it firmly. The size field is filled for only some rows; it gives once, few, many or a size class.

D: .
size: .
J: TRBJ2-1
V: TRBV15
CDR3: CATSREASPYNEQFF
DNA: TGTGCCACCAGCAGAGAAGCGTCCCCCTACAATGAGCAGTTCTTC

D: TRBD2
size: .
J: TRBJ2-7
V: TRBV7-2
CDR3: CASTESSGSYEQYF
DNA: TGTGCCAGCACCGAGTCTAGCGGGAGCTACGAGCAGTACTTC

D: TRBD2
size: .
J: TRBJ2-1
V: TRBV9
CDR3: CASSEGTSEVLDEQFF
DNA: TGTGCCAGCAGCGAGGGGACTAGCGAAGTTTTGGATGAGCAGTTCTTC

D: .
size: few
J: TRBJ2-7
V: TRBV4-2
CDR3: CASSPAGTQLNYEQYF
DNA: TGTGCCAGCAGCCCCGCCGGGACCCAATTGAACTACGAGCAGTACTTC

D: .
size: .
J: TRBJ2-5
V: TRBV9
CDR3: CASSVDQMGETQYF
DNA: TGTGCCAGCAGCGTAGACCAGATGGGAGAGACCCAGTACTTC

D: .
size: .
J: TRBJ1-5
V: TRBV28
CDR3: CASSPGGKQPQHF
DNA: TGTGCCAGCAGTCCGGGAGGGAAACAGCCCCAGCATTTT

D: TRBD1
size: .
J: TRBJ1-1
V: TRBV5-1
CDR3: CASSLAQGVAAFF
DNA: TGCGCCAGCAGCTTGGCGCAGGGGGTGGCAGCTTTCTTT

D: .
size: .
J: TRBJ1-4
V: TRBV11-2
CDR3: CASSLTDRSTNEKLFF
DNA: TGTGCCAGCAGCTTAACCGACAGGTCAACTAATGAAAAACTGTTTTTT

D: .
size: .
J: TRBJ2-1
V: TRBV10-3
CDR3: CAISDRGDNEQFF
DNA: TGTGCCATCAGTGACAGGGGAGACAATGAGCAGTTCTTC

D: TRBD1
size: .
J: TRBJ2-2
V: TRBV5-1
CDR3: CASSWDRGLHTGELFF
DNA: TGCGCCAGCAGCTGGGACAGGGGGCTACACACCGGGGAGCTGTTTTTT

D: .
size: .
J: TRBJ1-1
V: TRBV14
CDR3: CASSQWGRVNTEAFF
DNA: TGTGCCAGCAGCCAATGGGGGAGGGTGAACACTGAAGCTTTCTTT

D: .
size: .
J: TRBJ2-5
V: TRBV13
CDR3: CASSSTRGGSQYF
DNA: TGTGCCAGCAGCTCGACCCGCGGCGGGTCCCAGTACTTC

D: TRBD1
size: once
J: TRBJ1-3
V: TRBV6-5
CDR3: CASRAQGAENTIYF
DNA: TGTGCCAGCAGAGCTCAGGGGGCCGAGAACACCATATATTTT

D: TRBD1
size: .
J: TRBJ2-7
V: TRBV6-6
CDR3: CASSEGQGKNYEQYF
DNA: TGTGCCAGCAGTGAGGGACAGGGAAAAAACTACGAGCAGTACTTC

D: TRBD1
size: .
J: TRBJ1-2
V: TRBV5-1
CDR3: CASSRDRGFGGYTF
DNA: TGCGCCAGCAGCAGGGACAGGGGATTCGGCGGCTACACCTTC